A single sample is the source of the 5 T cell receptor beta chains below, sequenced in a study of T cells after yellow fever vaccination. TCRdb reanalysed the 5' RACE reads using MiXCR and keeps one entry per CDR3 protein. The sample shows about 200,000 distinct CDR3 sequences, roughly 3% of them seen only once. The specimen was CD4+ T cells sorted from PBMCs, collected 10 days after the yellow fever booster vaccination. Receptors originate from a man younger than 35 who received the YFV17D yellow fever vaccine.

This clonotype occurred a few times. The chain is built from TRBV20-1 and TRBJ1-1; a possible D gene is TRBD1 (5 bases). V lost 6 bases and J 1 base, leaving 15 bases between the germline ends. Germline lookup yields CDR1 DFQATT and CDR2 SNEGSKA (reference sequence). The CDR3 has 14 residues. The CDR3, as DNA: TGCAGTGCCCGAATGAGGGGTCGGAACACTGAAGCTTTCTTT. Residues: CSARMRGRNTEAFF.

At least ten counts were recorded for this clonotype. The chain recombines TRBV20-1 with TRBJ1-4; D is uncertain. The CDR3 covers 15 residues. Germline V gene sequence: CDR1 DFQATT, CDR2 SNEGSKA (reference sequence). The V and J ends lost 2 bases and 7 bases respectively, with 17 bases between them. CDR3 loop: CSARPARTSGEKLFF. The CDR3 bases are TGCAGTGCTAGACCGGCGCGCACGTCCGGTGAAAAACTGTTTTTT.

In its sample, this clonotype was seen many times. This rearrangement joins TRBV6-6 to TRBJ2-7; TRBD2 aligns across 8 bases. The junction had 3 bases not matched to a gene; V was cut back by 6 bases and J by 2 bases. The CDR3 has 13 amino acids. Germline V gene sequence: CDR1 MNHNY, CDR2 SVGAGI (reference sequence). CDR3 loop: CASRPGGAYEQYF. The CDR3, as DNA: TGTGCCAGCAGGCCCGGGGGGGCCTACGAGCAGTACTTC.

This clonotype came up many times. V is TRBV7-2 and J is TRBJ2-4, with 10 bases matching TRBD1. With V trimmed by 0 bases and J by 1 base, 3 bases remained unmatched. The CDR3 is 17 amino acids. Germline CDR1 reads SGHTA; CDR2 reads FQGNSA. In DNA, the CDR3 is TGTGCCAGCAGCTTAGCGCAGGGACAGGGGGCCAAAAACATTCAGTACTTC. Amino acid sequence: CASSLAQGQGAKNIQYF.

The V call is TRBV2, the J call TRBJ1-5, with D possibly matching TRBD1 (5 bases). Germline V gene sequence: CDR1 SNHLY, CDR2 FYNNEI. Trimming stripped 4 bases from V and 9 bases from J, with 22 bases between. The CDR3 spans 16 residues. Here the CDR3 reads CASSVFEGQSGPPQHF. CDR3 sequence (DNA): TGTGCCAGCAGTGTGTTCGAGGGGCAGTCCGGACCGCCCCAGCATTTT.